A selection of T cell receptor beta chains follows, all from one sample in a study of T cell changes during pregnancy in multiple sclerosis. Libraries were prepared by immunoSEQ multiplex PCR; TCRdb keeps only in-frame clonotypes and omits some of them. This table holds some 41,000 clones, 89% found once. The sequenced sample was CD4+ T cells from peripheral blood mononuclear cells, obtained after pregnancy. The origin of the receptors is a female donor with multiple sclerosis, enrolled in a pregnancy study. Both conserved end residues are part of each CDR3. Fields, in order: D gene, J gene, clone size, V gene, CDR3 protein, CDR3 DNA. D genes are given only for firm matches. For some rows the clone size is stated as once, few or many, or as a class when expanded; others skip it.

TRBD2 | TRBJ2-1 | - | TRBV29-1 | CSVEAQAGVINEQFF | TGCAGCGTTGAGGCCCAAGCGGGAGTAATAAATGAGCAGTTCTTC
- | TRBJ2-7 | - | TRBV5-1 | CASSLLSEQYF | TGCGCCAGCAGCTTACTTAGCGAGCAGTACTTC
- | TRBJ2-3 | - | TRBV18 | CASSPGLTGSNTQYF | TGTGCCAGCTCACCGGGTTTAACGGGGTCTAATACGCAGTATTTT
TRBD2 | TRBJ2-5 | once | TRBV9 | CASSVSSGRSGETQYF | TGTGCCAGCAGCGTTTCTAGCGGGAGGTCAGGGGAGACCCAGTACTTC
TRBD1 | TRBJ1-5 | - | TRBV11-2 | CASSSGGSGQPQHF | TGTGCCAGCAGCTCAGGGGGGTCGGGTCAGCCCCAGCATTTT
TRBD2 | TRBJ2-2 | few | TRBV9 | CASSVERERSGSDTGELFF | TGTGCCAGCAGCGTAGAAAGGGAGAGGAGCGGGAGTGACACCGGGGAGCTGTTTTTT
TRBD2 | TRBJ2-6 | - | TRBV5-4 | CASSLVILRESGANVLTF | TGTGCCAGCAGCTTGGTGATCTTGCGGGAGTCTGGGGCCAACGTCCTGACTTTC
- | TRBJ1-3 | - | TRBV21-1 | CASSKWTTSSGNTIYF | TGTGCCAGCAGCAAATGGACAACGAGCTCTGGAAACACCATATATTTT
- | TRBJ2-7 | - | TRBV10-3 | CAIAWQGTSRDEQYF | TGTGCCATCGCTTGGCAGGGGACAAGTAGGGACGAGCAGTACTTC
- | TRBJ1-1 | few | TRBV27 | CASRDRDRNTEAFF | TGTGCCAGCAGGGACAGAGACAGGAACACTGAAGCTTTCTTT